These 2 T cell receptor beta chains came from one sample sequenced in a study of T cells in Graves' hyperthyroidism and ophthalmopathy. The TCR beta CDR3 regions underwent amplification using RNA transcripts as the source. TCR CDR3 underwent first-round RT-PCR with the HTBI primer set. TCRdb ran MiXCR on the multiplex PCR reads and lists one entry per CDR3 protein. Of almost 600,000 distinct CDR3 sequences listed, around 45% are singletons. Material for sequencing was peripheral blood or thyroid tissue (not recorded which). Receptors originate from a woman younger than 35 with Graves' hyperthyroidism.

This clonotype was counted between two and nine times. V is TRBV6-5 and J is TRBJ2-7; D not certain. There are 15 residues in the CDR3. V dropped 6 bases and J dropped 2 bases, with 17 bases sitting between them. CDR1 is MNHEY and CDR2 is SVGAGI in the germline V gene. Here the CDR3 reads CASSPLTRGTYEQYF. The CDR3 DNA is TGTGCCAGCAGCCCTCTTACGCGCGGAACCTACGAGCAGTACTTC.

The chain uses TRBV7-2 and TRBJ1-3; D not resolved. The CDR3 covers 14 residues. Trimming pared 5 bases from V and 7 bases from J, leaving 15 bases between. CDR1 and CDR2 from the germline V gene are SGHTA and FQGNSA. The CDR3 DNA reads TGTGCCAGCAGCCCCCTCAGGTCAGAGAACACCATATATTTT. Translating it yields CASSPLRSENTIYF.